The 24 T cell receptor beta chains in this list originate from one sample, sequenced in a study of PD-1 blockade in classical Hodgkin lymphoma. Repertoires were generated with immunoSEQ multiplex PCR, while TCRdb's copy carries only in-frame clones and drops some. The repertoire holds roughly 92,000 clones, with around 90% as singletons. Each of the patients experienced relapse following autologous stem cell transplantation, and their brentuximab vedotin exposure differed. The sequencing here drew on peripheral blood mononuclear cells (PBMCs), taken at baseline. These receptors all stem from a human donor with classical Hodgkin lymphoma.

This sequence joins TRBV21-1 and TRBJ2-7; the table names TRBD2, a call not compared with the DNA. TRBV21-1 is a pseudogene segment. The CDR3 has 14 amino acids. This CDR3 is CASSSRGPLYEQYF. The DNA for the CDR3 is TGTGCCAGCAGCAGTCGGGGTCCACTATACGAGCAGTACTTC.

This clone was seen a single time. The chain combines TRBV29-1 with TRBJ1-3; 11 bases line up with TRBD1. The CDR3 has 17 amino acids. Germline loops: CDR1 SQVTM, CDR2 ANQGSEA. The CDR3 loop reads CSVNGQGAFISGNTIYF. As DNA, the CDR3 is TGCAGTGTGAATGGACAGGGGGCATTTATTTCTGGAAACACCATATATTTT. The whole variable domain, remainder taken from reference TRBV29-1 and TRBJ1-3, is SAVISQKPSRDICQRGTSLTIQCQVDSQVTMMFWYRQQPGQSLTLIATANQGSEATYESGFVIDKFPISRPNLTFSTLTVSNMSPEDSSIYLCSVNGQGAFISGNTIYFGEGSWLTVV.

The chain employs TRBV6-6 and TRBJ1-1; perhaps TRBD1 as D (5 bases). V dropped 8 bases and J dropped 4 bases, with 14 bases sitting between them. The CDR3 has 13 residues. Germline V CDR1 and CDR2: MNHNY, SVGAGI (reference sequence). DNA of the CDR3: TGTGCCAGCGCCCGGGAGGGGAGCACTGAAGCTTTCTTT. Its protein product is CASAREGSTEAFF.

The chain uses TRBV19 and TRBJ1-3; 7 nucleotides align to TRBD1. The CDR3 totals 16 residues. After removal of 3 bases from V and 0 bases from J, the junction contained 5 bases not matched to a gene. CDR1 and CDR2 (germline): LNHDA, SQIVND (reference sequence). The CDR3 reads CASSMTRDSSGNTIYF. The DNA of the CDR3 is TGTGCCAGTAGTATGACCCGGGACAGCTCTGGAAACACCATATATTTT.

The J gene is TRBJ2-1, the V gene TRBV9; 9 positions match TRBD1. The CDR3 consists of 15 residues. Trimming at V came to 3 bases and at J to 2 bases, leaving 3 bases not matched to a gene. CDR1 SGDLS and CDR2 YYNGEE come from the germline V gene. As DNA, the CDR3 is TGTGCCAGCAGCGGCCGGGACAGGGCCTACAATGAGCAGTTCTTC. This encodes CASSGRDRAYNEQFF.

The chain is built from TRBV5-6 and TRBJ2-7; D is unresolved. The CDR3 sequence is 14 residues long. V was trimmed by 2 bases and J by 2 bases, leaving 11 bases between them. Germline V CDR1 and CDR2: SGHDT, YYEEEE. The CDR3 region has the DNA TGTGCCAGCAGCTTTGCAGGTCCCGCCTACGAGCAGTACTTC. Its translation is CASSFAGPAYEQYF.

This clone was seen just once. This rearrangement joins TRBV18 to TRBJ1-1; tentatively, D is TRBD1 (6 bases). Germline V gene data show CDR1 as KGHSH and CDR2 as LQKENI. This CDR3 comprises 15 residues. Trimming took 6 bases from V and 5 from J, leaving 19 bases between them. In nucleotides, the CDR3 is TGTGCCAGCTCGCTGGTCGGCGCCCAGGGGACTGAAGCTTTCTTT. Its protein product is CASSLVGAQGTEAFF.

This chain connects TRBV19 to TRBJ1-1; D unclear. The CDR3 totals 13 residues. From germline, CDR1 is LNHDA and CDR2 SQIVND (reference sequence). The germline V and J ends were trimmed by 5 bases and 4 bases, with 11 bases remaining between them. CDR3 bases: TGTGCCAGTAGTCTTTTTACCCCCACTGAAGCTTTCTTT. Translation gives CASSLFTPTEAFF.

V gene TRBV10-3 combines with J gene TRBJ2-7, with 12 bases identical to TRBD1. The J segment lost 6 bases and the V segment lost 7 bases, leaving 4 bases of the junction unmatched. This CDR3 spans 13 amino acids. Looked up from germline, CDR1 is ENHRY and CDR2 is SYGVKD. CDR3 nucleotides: TGTGCCATCATGGGACAGGGGGCTGGCGAGCAGTACTTC. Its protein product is CAIMGQGAGEQYF.

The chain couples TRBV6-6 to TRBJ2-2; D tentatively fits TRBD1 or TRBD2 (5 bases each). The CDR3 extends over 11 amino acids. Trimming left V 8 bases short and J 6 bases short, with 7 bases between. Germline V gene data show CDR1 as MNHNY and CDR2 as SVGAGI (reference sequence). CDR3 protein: CASVGAGELFF. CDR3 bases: TGTGCCAGCGTGGGGGCCGGGGAGCTGTTTTTT.

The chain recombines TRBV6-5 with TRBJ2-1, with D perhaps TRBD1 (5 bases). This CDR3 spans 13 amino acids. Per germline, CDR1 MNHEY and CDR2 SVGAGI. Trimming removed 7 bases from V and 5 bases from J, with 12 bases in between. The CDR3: CASTRQRNNEQFF. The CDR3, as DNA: TGTGCCAGCACCAGACAGAGAAACAATGAGCAGTTCTTC.

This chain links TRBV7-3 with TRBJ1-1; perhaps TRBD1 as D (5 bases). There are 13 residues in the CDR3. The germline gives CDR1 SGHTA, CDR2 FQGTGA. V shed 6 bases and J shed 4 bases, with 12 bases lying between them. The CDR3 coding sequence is TGTGCCAGCAGGGTAAGGGGAGCCACTGAAGCTTTCTTT. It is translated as CASRVRGATEAFF.

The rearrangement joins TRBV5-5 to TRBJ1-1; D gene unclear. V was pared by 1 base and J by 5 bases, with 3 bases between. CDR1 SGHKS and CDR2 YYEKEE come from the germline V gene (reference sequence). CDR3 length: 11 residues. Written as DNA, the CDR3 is TGTGCCAGCAGCTTGCGGACTGAAGCTTTCTTT. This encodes CASSLRTEAFF.

CDR3 nucleotide sequence: TGTGCCAGCAGTCTCCCCTCGCGGGAGGGACCGGATACGCAGTATTTT. It translates to CASSLPSREGPDTQYF. The chain combines TRBV4-2 with TRBJ2-3, with 9 bases identical to TRBD2. Germline V CDR1 and CDR2: LGHNA, YNFKEQ. J was trimmed by 6 bases and V by 6 bases; bases with no gene match: 13. The CDR3 runs to 16 residues.

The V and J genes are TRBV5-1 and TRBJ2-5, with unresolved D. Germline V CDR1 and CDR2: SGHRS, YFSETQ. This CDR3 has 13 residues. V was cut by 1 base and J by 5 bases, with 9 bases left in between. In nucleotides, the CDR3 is TGCGCCAGCAGCTTGCCGGGTATTGAGACCCAGTACTTC. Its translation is CASSLPGIETQYF.

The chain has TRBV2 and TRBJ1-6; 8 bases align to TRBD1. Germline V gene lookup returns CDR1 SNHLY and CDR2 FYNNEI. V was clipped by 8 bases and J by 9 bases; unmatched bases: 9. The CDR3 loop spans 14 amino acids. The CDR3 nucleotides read TGTGCCAGCGTCGACAGGGGTGCTACTTCACCCCTCCACTTT. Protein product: CASVDRGATSPLHF.

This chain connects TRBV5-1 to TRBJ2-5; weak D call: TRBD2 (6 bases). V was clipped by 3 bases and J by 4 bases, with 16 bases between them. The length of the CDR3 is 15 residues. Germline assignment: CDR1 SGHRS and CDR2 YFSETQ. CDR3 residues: CASSSVGGEGETQYF. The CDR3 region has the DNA TGCGCCAGCAGCTCGGTGGGGGGAGAGGGAGAGACCCAGTACTTC.

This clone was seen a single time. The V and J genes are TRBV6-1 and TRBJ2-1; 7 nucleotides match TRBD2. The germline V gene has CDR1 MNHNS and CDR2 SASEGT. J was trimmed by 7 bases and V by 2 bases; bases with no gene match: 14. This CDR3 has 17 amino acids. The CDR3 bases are TGTGCCAGCAGTGAATATGGGGGGGGAGGGTTTAGGAATGAGCAGTTCTTC. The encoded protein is CASSEYGGGGFRNEQFF.

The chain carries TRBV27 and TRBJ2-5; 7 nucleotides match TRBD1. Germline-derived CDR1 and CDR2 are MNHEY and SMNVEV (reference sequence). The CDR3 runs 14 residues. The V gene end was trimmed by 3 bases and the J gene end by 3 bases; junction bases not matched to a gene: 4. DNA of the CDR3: TGTGCCAGCAGTTTTCGGGACAGAGAAGAGACCCAGTACTTC. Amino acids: CASSFRDREETQYF.

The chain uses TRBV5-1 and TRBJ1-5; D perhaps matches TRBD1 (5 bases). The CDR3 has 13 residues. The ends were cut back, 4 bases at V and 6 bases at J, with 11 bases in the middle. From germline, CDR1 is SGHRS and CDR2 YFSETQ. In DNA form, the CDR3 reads TGCGCCAGCAGCCAGTCGGGGGTTCAGCCCCAGCATTTT. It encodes CASSQSGVQPQHF.

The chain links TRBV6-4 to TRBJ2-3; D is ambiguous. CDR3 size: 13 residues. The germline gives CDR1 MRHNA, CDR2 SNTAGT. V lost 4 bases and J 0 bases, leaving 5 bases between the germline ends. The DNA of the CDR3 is TGTGCCAGCAGTGTGGGTAGCACAGATACGCAGTATTTT. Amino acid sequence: CASSVGSTDTQYF.

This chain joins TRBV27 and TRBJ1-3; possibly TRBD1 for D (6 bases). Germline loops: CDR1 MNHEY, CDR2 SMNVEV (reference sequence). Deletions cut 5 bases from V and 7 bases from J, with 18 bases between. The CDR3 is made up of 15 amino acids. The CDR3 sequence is CASSLSPGHLNTIYF. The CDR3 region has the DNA TGTGCCAGCAGTCTGTCCCCGGGACACCTTAACACCATATATTTT.

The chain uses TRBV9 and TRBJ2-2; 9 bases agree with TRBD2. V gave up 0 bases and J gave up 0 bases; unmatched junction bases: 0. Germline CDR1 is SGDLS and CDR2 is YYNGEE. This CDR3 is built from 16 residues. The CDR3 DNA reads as TGTGCCAGCAGCGTAGTAGCGGGAGCGAACACCGGGGAGCTGTTTTTT. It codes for CASSVVAGANTGELFF.

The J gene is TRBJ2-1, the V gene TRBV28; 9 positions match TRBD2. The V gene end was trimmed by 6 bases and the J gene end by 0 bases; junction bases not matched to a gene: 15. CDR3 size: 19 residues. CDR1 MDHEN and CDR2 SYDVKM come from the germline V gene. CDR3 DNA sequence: TGTGCCAGCAGAACTATAAACCTAGCGGGGATAAGCTCCTACAATGAGCAGTTCTTC. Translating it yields CASRTINLAGISSYNEQFF.